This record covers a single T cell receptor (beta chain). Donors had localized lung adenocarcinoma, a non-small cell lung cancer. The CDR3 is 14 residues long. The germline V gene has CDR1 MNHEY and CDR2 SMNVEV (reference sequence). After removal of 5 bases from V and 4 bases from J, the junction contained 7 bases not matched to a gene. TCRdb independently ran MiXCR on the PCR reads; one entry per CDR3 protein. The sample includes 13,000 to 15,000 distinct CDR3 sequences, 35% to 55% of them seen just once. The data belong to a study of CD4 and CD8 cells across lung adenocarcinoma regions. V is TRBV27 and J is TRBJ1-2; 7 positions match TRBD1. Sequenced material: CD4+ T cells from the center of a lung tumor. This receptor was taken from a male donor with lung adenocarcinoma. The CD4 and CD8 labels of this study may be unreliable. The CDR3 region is CASSPVAGGYGYTF. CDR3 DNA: TGTGCCAGCAGTCCGGTGGCAGGGGGCTATGGCTACACCTTC.